The source of this T cell receptor (beta chain) is a study of graft-versus-host responses after intestinal transplantation (dated by TCRdb to about 2021). Regarding the research as a whole: The transplants that recipients got were multivisceral, liver-intestinal, or isolated intestinal. Every recipient was given anti-thymocyte globulin induction, then maintenance tacrolimus and steroids for 3 to 4 years. Graft-versus-host and host-versus-graft alloreactive T cell clones were tracked in the graft, circulation and bone marrow after intestinal transplantation using bulk TCR-beta CDR3 sequencing. To identify alloreactive clones, pre-transplant mixed lymphocyte reaction products were sequenced and compared with unstimulated pre-transplant donor and recipient T cells. A cohort of under 30 intestinal transplant recipients, including one retransplant, was enrolled, and a few patients lacking pretransplant specimens were excluded. A peak of at least 4% donor T cells among recipient peripheral blood mononuclear cells was the definition used for donor T cell macrochimerism. Rather than going through the commercial service, samples from three later patients were sequenced in-house on an Illumina MiSeq and processed with MiXCR. Study-level results and caveats: In the allografts of patients with donor T cell macrochimerism, GvH to HvG T cell clonal ratios were high. GvH clones were detected in recipient bone marrow, and some appeared earlier in ileal mucosa or blood, consistent with an intestinal mucosal origin. The conclusions were limited by the relatively low number and heterogeneity of the intestinal transplant patients. Early after transplant, declines in HvG clones were associated with peak levels of circulating GvH clones.

The CDR3, cysteine through phenylalanine, is 15 amino acids long. The only DNA kept is the CDR3, 45 bases in frame from the first base. At the junction V is shortened by 5 bases and J by 3 bases, with 14 bases in between. From a lookup of the germline V gene, CDR1 and CDR2 are SNHLY and FYNNEI. In the first month after transplant, blood samples were collected up to 4 times, and after that at least monthly when available. Library prep was done by the immunoSEQ multiplex PCR assay. For most patients, genomic DNA was subjected to high-throughput TCR-beta CDR3 sequencing by Adaptive Biotechnologies. Per the original workflow: TCR sequencing data were retrieved from Adaptive's ImmunoSEQ software for 15 to 20 patients, whereas three other patients were processed with MiXCR and VDJtools. CDR3 nucleotide sequences shared between donor and recipient were removed because their origin could not be assigned. Alloreactive clones required at least 2-fold expansion over unstimulated cells and minimum CFSE-low frequency of 0.002% (template counts) or 0.001% (read counts). Clones detected in sequenced pre-transplant spleen, lymph node, or MLR CFSE-low populations of the donor or recipient were defined as mappable. Cumulative frequency of alloreactive clones was calculated as a percentage of all sequences weighted by copy number. TCRdb carries this immuneACCESS record with in-frame sequences only. Its versions omit some clonotypes, under half of them owing to an unresolved V gene in the studies checked, with the rest unexplained. The V and J calls and clone size are taken from that table; D and trimming were inferred from the DNA. Recorded for this sample are 20,000 to 25,000 clones; nearly 90% of them occurred a single time. The ten top clones hold 5% to 5.5% of the sample.

About this clone itself: What antigen it recognizes has not been identified. No much larger clonotype is one base removed from it; base qualities were not supplied.

The source material was PBMCs, sampled roughly 64 days after intestinal transplantation. This clonotype originated in a human patient who received an intestinal transplant, so some T cells may come from the graft donor. The V gene is TRBV2 and the J gene is TRBJ2-1; perhaps TRBD1 is the D gene, with 8 bases matching. The DNA sequence reads TGTGCCAGCAGTAATACAGGGGGGGACTACAATGAGCAGTTCTTC. It is translated as CASSNTGGDYNEQFF.